The 24 T cell receptor beta chains given below trace back to one sample, sequenced in a study of cytomegalovirus exposure and HLA in healthy donors. Vbeta (60) and Jbeta (13) primers were used in the PCR. Clones were read by immunoSEQ multiplex PCR, and TCRdb kept only the in-frame ones, dropping some. The sample has some 150,000 clones, around 80% seen once. Sequencing was performed on PBMCs. The source of these receptors is a man aged 40-55 years in good health and CMV-seronegative.

The V gene is TRBV29-1, the J gene TRBJ2-7; 10 nucleotides agree with TRBD1. Looked up from germline, CDR1 is SQVTM and CDR2 is ANQGSEA. This CDR3 comprises 14 residues. V was clipped by 6 bases and J by 6 bases; unmatched bases: 11. The CDR3 DNA is TGCAGCGTGGGCCATGGGACAGGGGAATCCGAGCAGTACTTC. It translates to CSVGHGTGESEQYF.

V is TRBV7-8 and J is TRBJ2-7, with D tentatively TRBD1 (5 bases). This CDR3 contains 13 residues. The V and J ends lost 3 bases and 5 bases respectively, with 11 bases between them. CDR1 and CDR2 from the germline V gene are SGHVS and FQNEAQ. The CDR3 spells CASSLQGTHEQYF. In DNA form, the CDR3 reads TGTGCCAGCAGCTTGCAGGGTACCCACGAGCAGTACTTC.

This chain links TRBV5-1 with TRBJ1-1; D perhaps matches TRBD1 (5 bases). With 0 bases removed from V and 4 bases from J, the gap between germline ends came to 13 bases. This CDR3 is built from 15 residues. Germline-derived CDR1 and CDR2 are SGHRS and YFSETQ. The CDR3 reads CASSLAAAGLTEAFF. The DNA of the CDR3 is TGCGCCAGCAGCTTGGCCGCCGCAGGGCTCACTGAAGCTTTCTTT.

V gene TRBV5-6 combines with J gene TRBJ2-5; TRBD2 matches at 11 bases. V was clipped by 2 bases and J by 2 bases; unmatched bases: 5. This CDR3 has 16 residues. The V gene's germline CDR1 is SGHDT and CDR2 YYEEEE. The CDR3 DNA reads as TGTGCCAGCAGCTTAGAACTAGCGGGGGCACAAGAGACCCAGTACTTC. Translated: CASSLELAGAQETQYF.

The chain combines TRBV19 with TRBJ2-7, with D tentatively TRBD2 (5 bases). The CDR3 covers 14 residues. The V end was cut by 0 bases, the J end by 7 bases, with 13 bases between. Germline lookup yields CDR1 LNHDA and CDR2 SQIVND (reference sequence). The CDR3 nucleotides read TGTGCCAGTAGTATAGATCAGCGGACGGGAGAGCAGTACTTC. It yields the protein CASSIDQRTGEQYF.

This chain links TRBV7-9 with TRBJ1-2, with D unclear. The V and J ends lost 5 bases and 8 bases respectively, with 12 bases between them. The V gene's germline CDR1 is SEHNR and CDR2 FQNEAQ (reference sequence). The CDR3 extends over 12 amino acids. CDR3 in amino acids: CASSLMGSGYTF. CDR3 in DNA: TGTGCCAGCAGCCTCATGGGGAGCGGCTACACCTTC. Looking up the rest from reference TRBV7-9 and TRBJ1-2 gives the full variable domain: DTGVSQNPRHKITKRGQNVTFRCDPISEHNRLYWYRQTLGQGPEFLTYFQNEAQLEKSRLLSDRFSAERPKGSFSTLEIQRTEQGDSAMYLCASSLMGSGYTFGSGTRLTVV.

The table lists this clone with a count of one. This sequence joins TRBV6-1 and TRBJ2-5; tentatively, D is TRBD2 (6 bases). This CDR3 contains 13 residues. V lost 5 bases to trimming and J lost 6 bases, with 13 bases between them. Per the germline V gene, CDR1 is MNHNS and CDR2 is SASEGT. CDR3 region: CASSMTSTKTQYF. The DNA for the CDR3 is TGTGCCAGCAGTATGACTAGTACGAAGACCCAGTACTTC.

CDR3 DNA sequence: TGTGCCAGCAGCTTAGCCGGTCAGCCCCAGCATTTT. It encodes CASSLAGQPQHF. The chain employs TRBV7-9 and TRBJ1-5; no clear D. The CDR3 spans 12 residues. Trimming left V 0 bases short and J 6 bases short, with 3 bases between. Per the germline V gene, CDR1 is SEHNR and CDR2 is FQNEAQ (reference sequence). Drawing the rest from reference TRBV7-9 and TRBJ1-5, the complete variable domain is DTGVSQNPRHKITKRGQNVTFRCDPISEHNRLYWYRQTLGQGPEFLTYFQNEAQLEKSRLLSDRFSAERPKGSFSTLEIQRTEQGDSAMYLCASSLAGQPQHFGDGTRLSIL.

The chain couples TRBV5-1 to TRBJ1-2; D not resolved. The CDR3 runs 15 residues. Germline CDR1 is SGHRS and CDR2 is YFSETQ. Trimming left V 1 base short and J 6 bases short, with 16 bases between. Here the CDR3 DNA reads TGCGCCAGCAGCTTGTCGAGACACCCCACAGATGGCTACACCTTC. Protein product: CASSLSRHPTDGYTF.

The chain recombines TRBV28 with TRBJ2-2; D is unresolved. The germline V gene encodes CDR1 MDHEN and CDR2 SYDVKM. The length of the CDR3 is 14 residues. V shed 7 bases and J shed 6 bases, with 15 bases lying between them. The CDR3 DNA reads TGTGCCAGCATCTTGGGCCCCCAGGCCGGGGAGCTGTTTTTT. Its protein product is CASILGPQAGELFF. The entire variable domain, with the rest obtained from reference TRBV28 and TRBJ2-2, is as follows: DVKVTQSSRYLVKRTGEKVFLECVQDMDHENMFWYRQDPGLGLRLIYFSYDVKMKEKGDIPEGYSVSREKKERFSLILESASTNQTSMYLCASILGPQAGELFFGEGSRLTVL.

The CDR3 DNA sequence: TGTGCCAGCAGACTCCTGCAGGGGACTGAAGCTTTCTTT. Its translation: CASRLLQGTEAFF. The chain combines TRBV2 with TRBJ1-1; D possibly corresponds to TRBD1 (6 bases). Trimming took 6 bases from V and 5 from J, leaving 13 bases between them. The CDR3 runs to 13 residues. Germline V lookup: CDR1 SNHLY, CDR2 FYNNEI.

The rearrangement joins TRBV21-1 to TRBJ1-4; the table's D call, TRBD1, has no DNA check behind it. TRBV21-1 is an annotated pseudogene. The CDR3 length is 11 residues. CDR3 bases: TGTGCTGAAGGGGGCGCGGGAAAACTGTTTTTT. As protein: CAEGGAGKLFF.

This clone was detected only once. This sequence joins TRBV29-1 and TRBJ2-5; D is undetermined. Trimming pared 1 base from V and 1 base from J, leaving 7 bases between. The CDR3 totals 13 residues. The germline gives CDR1 SQVTM, CDR2 ANQGSEA. The CDR3 region is CSVEGRVQETQYF. CDR3 nucleotides: TGCAGCGTTGAAGGAAGAGTCCAAGAGACCCAGTACTTC.

This chain uses TRBV4-1 with TRBJ2-5; perhaps TRBD2 as D (6 bases). The CDR3 spans 15 residues. CDR1 and CDR2 (germline): MGHRA, YSYEKL. V was pared by 1 base and J by 4 bases, with 13 bases between. CDR3 in amino acids: CASSQGTTIGETQYF. For the CDR3, the DNA is TGCGCCAGCAGCCAAGGGACTACTATCGGAGAGACCCAGTACTTC.

This clone occurred a few times. The chain uses TRBV9 and TRBJ1-6; D gene unclear. Per the germline V gene, CDR1 is SGDLS and CDR2 is YYNGEE. This CDR3 has 14 residues. Trimming left V 3 bases short and J 4 bases short, with 8 bases between. DNA of the CDR3: TGTGCCAGCAGCGCCCGGGAGTATAATTCACCCCTCCACTTT. It codes for CASSAREYNSPLHF.

The rearrangement joins TRBV15 to TRBJ2-3; D is possibly TRBD2 (7 bases). CDR1 and CDR2 from the germline V gene are LNHNV and YYDKDF (reference sequence). The CDR3 loop spans 15 amino acids. V dropped 1 base and J dropped 4 bases, with 12 bases sitting between them. CDR3 region: CATSRGGEGADTQYF. The CDR3 DNA follows: TGTGCCACCAGCAGAGGGGGGGAGGGGGCAGATACGCAGTATTTT.

V and J are TRBV25-1 and TRBJ1-3; no clear D. The V and J ends lost 3 bases and 6 bases respectively, with 6 bases between them. Germline V lookup: CDR1 MGHDK, CDR2 SYGVNS. The CDR3 is 12 amino acids. The CDR3 DNA reads as TGTGCCAGCAGTGAGCGGGAAAACACCATATATTTT. Translation gives CASSERENTIYF. Based on the CDR3 plus reference TRBV25-1 and TRBJ1-3, the full variable domain is EADIYQTPRYLVIGTGKKITLECSQTMGHDKMYWYQQDPGMELHLIHYSYGVNSTEKGDLSSESTVSRIRTEHFPLTLESARPSHTSQYLCASSERENTIYFGEGSWLTVV.

This clone was seen more than once but under ten times. The chain links TRBV11-3 to TRBJ2-5; D perhaps matches TRBD1 (6 bases). Trimming removed 3 bases at V and 0 bases at J, with 11 bases between. The germline V gene encodes CDR1 SGHNT and CDR2 YENEEA. This CDR3 has 15 amino acids. CDR3 loop: CASSLGATYQETQYF. The DNA of the CDR3 is TGTGCCAGCAGCTTGGGGGCCACCTACCAAGAGACCCAGTACTTC.

The chain carries TRBV30 and TRBJ2-1; TRBD2 agrees at 10 bases. Germline CDR1 reads GTSNPN; CDR2 reads SVGIG (reference sequence). The CDR3 is made up of 14 amino acids. V shed 0 bases and J 4 bases; nucleotides not matched to a gene: 0. The DNA for the CDR3 is TGTGCCTGGAGTGTACTAGCGGGGTACAATGAGCAGTTCTTC. The encoded protein is CAWSVLAGYNEQFF.

The gene calls are TRBV9 and TRBJ1-6, with TRBD1 matching 7 bases. V lost 3 bases and J lost 7; bases outside the gene matches: 7. This CDR3 has 15 residues. Germline V gene lookup returns CDR1 SGDLS and CDR2 YYNGEE. The CDR3 nucleotides are TGTGCCAGCAGCGCCCAACCGGGACAGAATTCACCCCTCCACTTT. It codes for CASSAQPGQNSPLHF.

The V and J genes are TRBV7-2 and TRBJ2-7, with 7 bases lining up with TRBD2. Unmatched junction bases numbered 2, after V lost 3 bases and J lost 6 bases. The CDR3 has 12 residues. From germline, CDR1 is SGHTA and CDR2 FQGNSA. The chain's CDR3 is CASSFSGGEQYF. The DNA for the CDR3 is TGTGCCAGCAGCTTCTCGGGGGGCGAGCAGTACTTC.

This clone was detected only a few times. J is TRBJ1-1 and V is TRBV7-2; 8 bases line up with TRBD1. The ends lost 5 bases at V and 6 bases at J; junction bases unmatched: 8. This CDR3 is built from 14 residues. The germline CDR1 and CDR2 sequences are SGHTA and FQGNSA. The DNA of the CDR3 is TGTGCCAGCAGCCGGGACAGGCGGTTCGCTGAAGCTTTCTTT. This encodes CASSRDRRFAEAFF.

V usage is TRBV5-1 and J usage is TRBJ2-3; 9 bases are shared with TRBD1. The V segment lost 6 bases and the J segment 5 bases; nucleotides outside the gene matches: 7. CDR1 SGHRS and CDR2 YFSETQ come from the germline V gene. The CDR3 extends over 14 amino acids. The DNA of the CDR3 is TGCGCCAGCATACTCGGACAGGGGAAAGATACGCAGTATTTT. This codes for CASILGQGKDTQYF.

The CDR3 reads CASSQGEGAPTYEQYF. Written as DNA, the CDR3 is TGCGCCAGCAGCCAAGGCGAGGGGGCCCCAACCTACGAGCAGTACTTC. The chain has TRBV4-3 and TRBJ2-7; TRBD1 matches at 7 bases. The CDR3 extends over 16 amino acids. Per the germline V gene, CDR1 is LGHNA and CDR2 is YSLEER. Trimming at V came to 1 base and at J to 2 bases, leaving 8 bases not matched to a gene.